Listed below are T cell receptor beta chains from one sample, sequenced in a study of graft-versus-host responses after intestinal transplantation. These TCRs are of unknown antigen specificity. Profiled with immunoSEQ multiplex PCR; TCRdb holds only in-frame clones, not every one. This table holds some 96,000 clones, roughly 84% found once. Sequencing used unstimulated CD4+ T cells sorted from spleen or lymph node cells, obtained before transplant. These receptors were obtained from a human donor who was the organ donor for an intestinal transplant. Both conserved end residues are part of each CDR3. D genes are given only for firm matches. Size values are once, few and many counts, or a class for expanded clones, and some rows have none.

size: NA
J: TRBJ2-5
V: TRBV5-6
D: TRBD2
DNA: TGTGCCAGCAGGGAAACTAGCGGGGCCTATAGGAAGACCCAGTACTTC
CDR3: CASRETSGAYRKTQYF

size: NA
J: TRBJ1-1
V: TRBV30
D: NA
DNA: TGTGCCTGGAGACAGGACACTGAAGCTTTCTTT
CDR3: CAWRQDTEAFF

size: NA
J: TRBJ1-5
V: TRBV19
D: TRBD1
DNA: TGTGCCAGTCGAAAACAGGGGGCTTCTTATAGCAATCAGCCCCAGCATTTT
CDR3: CASRKQGASYSNQPQHF

size: NA
J: TRBJ2-7
V: TRBV25-1
D: TRBD2
DNA: TGTGCCAGCAGTGGGACTAGCGGAATAGACGAGCAGTACTTC
CDR3: CASSGTSGIDEQYF

size: NA
J: TRBJ1-6
V: TRBV5-1
D: NA
DNA: TGCGCCAGCAGCTTGAGTGTTTTCGGTTCACCCCTCCACTTT
CDR3: CASSLSVFGSPLHF

size: NA
J: TRBJ2-7
V: TRBV7-9
D: NA
DNA: TGTGCCAGCAGCTCGATAGGACAGCCAGTGGACTACGAGCAGTACTTC
CDR3: CASSSIGQPVDYEQYF

size: NA
J: TRBJ1-3
V: TRBV30
D: NA
DNA: TGTGCCTGGAGTCAGCTAGGGAACACCATATATTTT
CDR3: CAWSQLGNTIYF

size: NA
J: TRBJ1-5
V: TRBV6-1
D: TRBD1
DNA: TGTGCCAGCAGGCGTACAGGGGGCAATCGGCCCCAGCATTTT
CDR3: CASRRTGGNRPQHF

size: NA
J: TRBJ2-7
V: TRBV5-5
D: NA
DNA: TGTGCCAGCAGAAGGTGGAGCAGCCTCTCCTACGAGCAGTACTTC
CDR3: CASRRWSSLSYEQYF

size: few
J: TRBJ1-1
V: TRBV6-6
D: TRBD1
DNA: TGTGCCAGCAGTGGGGGACAGGGGAGAACTGAAGCTTTCTTT
CDR3: CASSGGQGRTEAFF

size: NA
J: TRBJ1-3
V: TRBV27
D: NA
DNA: TGTGCCATCGTCCAAGGACAGAGCGGAAACACCATATATTTT
CDR3: CAIVQGQSGNTIYF

size: NA
J: TRBJ1-4
V: TRBV18
D: TRBD1
DNA: TGTGCCAGCTCACCACCGGGACAGGGGAATGAAAAACTGTTTTTT
CDR3: CASSPPGQGNEKLFF

size: NA
J: TRBJ2-7
V: TRBV5-1
D: NA
DNA: TGCGCCAGCAGCCGGGATGGCGGTACAAGCTACGAGCAGTACTTC
CDR3: CASSRDGGTSYEQYF

size: NA
J: TRBJ1-2
V: TRBV4-2
D: NA
DNA: TGTGCCAGCAGCCAAGTGGGCGGAGCATATGGCTACACCTTC
CDR3: CASSQVGGAYGYTF

size: NA
J: TRBJ2-3
V: TRBV5-1
D: TRBD1
DNA: TGCGCCAGCAGCTTGGGACAGGGGGGCACAGATACGCAGTATTTT
CDR3: CASSLGQGGTDTQYF

size: NA
J: TRBJ1-3
V: TRBV9
D: NA
DNA: TGTGCCAGCACCGGTGACGAAGGCTCTGGAAACACCATATATTTT
CDR3: CASTGDEGSGNTIYF

size: NA
J: TRBJ2-7
V: TRBV10-3
D: NA
DNA: TGTGCCATCAGTGTTGTAGCAGGGGCTCGGGACGAGCAGTACTTC
CDR3: CAISVVAGARDEQYF

size: once
J: TRBJ1-1
V: TRBV28
D: NA
DNA: TGTGCCAGCAGCTGGAGAACAGGGTACACTGAAGCTTTCTTT
CDR3: CASSWRTGYTEAFF

size: NA
J: TRBJ2-1
V: TRBV4-1
D: TRBD2
DNA: TGCGCCAGCAGCCTTACCGGGACTAGCGGGCCAAGCTCCTACAATGAGCAGTTCTTC
CDR3: CASSLTGTSGPSSYNEQFF

size: few
J: TRBJ1-2
V: TRBV6-1
D: NA
DNA: TGTGCCAGCAGTTCTCCGGGGTACTATGGCTACACCTTC
CDR3: CASSSPGYYGYTF

size: NA
J: TRBJ1-6
V: TRBV2
D: NA
DNA: TGTGCCAGCAGTGATGACGCCCTCGTTTCACCCCTCCACTTT
CDR3: CASSDDALVSPLHF

size: NA
J: TRBJ2-5
V: TRBV6-4
D: NA
DNA: TGTGCCAGCCCTCGCATACTAGCCCCAGAGACCCAGTACTTC
CDR3: CASPRILAPETQYF

size: NA
J: TRBJ1-1
V: TRBV19
D: NA
DNA: TGTGCCAGTAAGTCGTTAGGGGCGAACACTGAAGCTTTCTTT
CDR3: CASKSLGANTEAFF

size: NA
J: TRBJ1-5
V: TRBV2
D: NA
DNA: TGTGCCAGCCGGCGCAGTAGCAATCAGCCCCAGCATTTT
CDR3: CASRRSSNQPQHF

size: few
J: TRBJ2-2
V: TRBV4-1
D: TRBD1
DNA: TGCGCCAGCAGCCAAGACCCGCAGGGGGCGTGGACCGGGGAGCTGTTTTTT
CDR3: CASSQDPQGAWTGELFF

size: NA
J: TRBJ2-3
V: TRBV27
D: TRBD1
DNA: TGTGCCAGCAGTTTCTACGGGACAGGGGATGGAGATACGCAGTATTTT
CDR3: CASSFYGTGDGDTQYF

size: NA
J: TRBJ2-7
V: TRBV7-8
D: NA
DNA: TGTGCCAGCAGCGGACTGGGACAAGTTTACGAGCAGTACTTC
CDR3: CASSGLGQVYEQYF

size: NA
J: TRBJ1-3
V: TRBV30
D: NA
DNA: TGTGCCTGGAGTGGAGGAAGGGACACCATATATTTT
CDR3: CAWSGGRDTIYF

size: once
J: TRBJ1-1
V: TRBV30
D: NA
DNA: TGTGCCTGGAGTGCCCGGACCGGAGCTTTCTTT
CDR3: CAWSARTGAFF

size: NA
J: TRBJ1-2
V: TRBV5-4
D: NA
DNA: TGTGCCAGCACCAAACACGCACCGGGCGAAGCTAACTATGGCTACACCTTC
CDR3: CASTKHAPGEANYGYTF